Listed below are T cell receptor beta chains from one sample, sequenced in a study of blood T cell repertoires in COVID-19. Clones were sequenced by immunoSEQ multiplex PCR, and TCRdb holds only the in-frame ones, with some missing. The sample has 150,000 to 200,000 clones, around 84% seen once. Specimen: PBMCs or T cells enriched from blood (not recorded which). Receptor source: a middle-aged man who had recovered from COVID-19. CDR3s include the opening cysteine and the closing phenylalanine or tryptophan. For some rows the clone size is stated as once, few or many, or as a class when expanded; others skip it.

>TRBJ2-2|TRBV7-2|few
CASSRQGWTGELFF
>TRBJ2-7|TRBV5-1|once
CASSLALASFGYEQYF
>TRBJ2-7|TRBV10-1|.
CASSEGDRAPYEQYF
>TRBJ1-3|TRBV2|.
CASSGSRNTIYF
>TRBJ1-2|TRBV4-2|.
CASSQVAGGDRIDYGYTF
>TRBJ1-1|TRBV30|once
CAWSQGVGEAFF
>TRBJ1-1|TRBV6-6|.
CASSYEGASTEAFF
>TRBJ1-4|TRBV30|.
CAWSHSVIGNEKLFF
>TRBJ1-6|TRBV7-3|.
CASSPTGTDGSPLHF
>TRBJ2-5|TRBV15|.
CATSRDLEETQYF
>TRBJ1-1|TRBV2|few
CASRPNKATTEAFF
>TRBJ1-5|TRBV11-3|few
CASSLRQGVPHYSNQPQHF
>TRBJ2-1|TRBV7-3|once
CASSWTSGGAYEQFF
>TRBJ1-6|TRBV19|.
CASRGTGWNSPLHF
>TRBJ2-2|TRBV11-1|.
CASSLSGGDTGELFF
>TRBJ1-1|TRBV11-2|.
CASSSGQGAFF
>TRBJ2-3|TRBV19|few
CASRGAWVGDTQYF
>TRBJ1-5|TRBV19|.
CASSGQGRSNQPQHF
>TRBJ1-1|TRBV7-2|.
CASSPPGGEGNTEAFF
>TRBJ2-3|TRBV9|.
CASSVEGLIAWGTQYF
>TRBJ1-2|TRBV6-6|.
CASSYSGGNYGYTF
>TRBJ1-3|TRBV4-1|.
CASSTWDRGAGNTIYF